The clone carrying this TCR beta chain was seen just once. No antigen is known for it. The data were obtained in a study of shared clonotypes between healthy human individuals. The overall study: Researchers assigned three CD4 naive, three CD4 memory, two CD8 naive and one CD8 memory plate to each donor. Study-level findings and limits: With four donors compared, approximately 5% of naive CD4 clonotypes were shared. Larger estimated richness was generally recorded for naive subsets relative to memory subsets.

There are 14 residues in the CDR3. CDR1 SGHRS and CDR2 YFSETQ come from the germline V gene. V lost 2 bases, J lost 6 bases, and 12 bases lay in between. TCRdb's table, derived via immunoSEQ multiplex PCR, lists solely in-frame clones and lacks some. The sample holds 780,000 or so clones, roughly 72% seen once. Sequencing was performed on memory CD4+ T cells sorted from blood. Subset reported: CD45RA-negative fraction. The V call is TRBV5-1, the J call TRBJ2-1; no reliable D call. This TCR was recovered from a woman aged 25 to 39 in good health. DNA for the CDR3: TGCGCCAGCAGCTTTTTCGGGTTTCCCAATGAGCAGTTCTTC. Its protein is CASSFFGFPNEQFF.